This TCR beta chain was retrieved from a study of cytomegalovirus exposure and HLA in healthy donors. The CDR3 sequence is 13 residues long. Germline CDR1 is LNHNV and CDR2 is YYDKDF (reference sequence). V gave up 5 bases and J gave up 3 bases; unmatched junction bases: 1. As to this clone: Its antigen is as yet unknown.

The study, taken as a whole, reports: Reportedly, TCR beta sequences accurately predicted HLA-A and HLA-B alleles in most subjects. Follow-up analysis later connected one missense variant in DCLRE1C with trimming of TCR beta V- and J-genes.

PCR used 60 Vbeta primers and 13 Jbeta primers. The method was immunoSEQ multiplex PCR; TCRdb's version includes in-frame clones alone and lacks a portion of them. The sample shows 150,000 to 200,000 clones, about three quarters of them seen only once. The source of this sequence is a woman under 40 in good health and CMV-seronegative. The source material was PBMCs. The chain employs TRBV15 and TRBJ2-7; 10 nucleotides line up with TRBD2. CDR3 region: CATSWTSGYEQYF. Written as DNA, the CDR3 is TGTGCCACCAGCTGGACTAGCGGCTACGAGCAGTACTTC.